This is a list of T cell receptor beta chains from one sample in a study of blood T cells in healthy people across ages. Each CDR3 protein gets one entry after TCRdb re-called the 5' RACE reads with MiXCR. The table includes about 650,000 distinct CDR3 sequences, roughly 32% detected once. The sequencing input was blood. These receptors all come from a woman aged 80 or older in good health. CDR3s include the opening cysteine and the closing phenylalanine or tryptophan. The D gene is left open where the match is weak. Not every row has a clone size; where given, it reads once, few, many or a size class.

- TRBJ1-1 TRBV7-9 few CASSFKGMNTEAFF TGTGCCAGCAGCTTCAAAGGGATGAACACTGAAGCTTTCTTT
TRBD2 TRBJ2-1 TRBV27 many CASSVPGLADVYNEQFF TGTGCCAGCAGTGTTCCGGGACTAGCGGACGTCTACAATGAGCAGTTCTTC
- TRBJ2-7 TRBV9 many CASSVDVGSYEQYF TGTGCCAGCAGCGTAGACGTAGGGTCCTACGAGCAGTACTTC
- TRBJ2-7 TRBV7-2 many CASSLGRYYEQYF TGTGCCAGCAGCTTGGGCAGGTACTACGAGCAGTACTTC
- TRBJ1-2 TRBV20-1 - CSASGSSNYGYTF TGCAGTGCTAGCGGGTCCTCTAACTATGGCTACACCTTC
TRBD2 TRBJ2-3 TRBV6-6 - CASRRGTTTDTQYF TGTGCCAGCAGGCGTGGGACTACCACAGATACGCAGTATTTT
- TRBJ2-3 TRBV10-3 many CAISVMEPRWTDTQYF TGTGCCATCAGTGTAATGGAACCGAGGTGGACAGATACGCAGTATTTT
- TRBJ2-7 TRBV9 many CASSPVAGTYEQYF TGTGCCAGCAGCCCGGTGGCAGGGACGTACGAGCAGTACTTC
- TRBJ2-7 TRBV19 many CASSKTAPFPPYEQYF TGTGCCAGTAGTAAGACGGCCCCCTTTCCCCCCTACGAGCAGTACTTC
- TRBJ2-7 TRBV10-3 many CAISEGGDGSYEQYF TGTGCCATCAGTGAGGGAGGGGACGGCTCCTACGAGCAGTACTTC
- TRBJ2-2 TRBV5-1 few CASSLDSPNTGERFF TGCGCCAGCAGCTTGGACAGCCCGAACACCGGGGAGCGGTTTTTT
- TRBJ2-1 TRBV15 many CATSRVLALGEQFF TGTGCCACCAGCAGGGTTCTAGCGTTAGGCGAGCAGTTCTTC
- TRBJ1-2 TRBV20-1 - CSGSNYGYTF TGCAGTGGGTCAAACTATGGCTACACCTTC
- TRBJ1-1 TRBV7-6 many CASSLDSNTEAFF TGTGCCAGCAGCCTCGACTCGAACACTGAAGCTTTCTTT
TRBD2 TRBJ2-3 TRBV7-2 many CASRRRTSGGGGTQYF TGTGCCAGCAGACGGAGGACTAGCGGGGGTGGTGGTACGCAGTATTTT
- TRBJ2-5 TRBV5-4 many CASSLVVAGQETQYF TGTGCCAGCAGCTTGGTCGTGGCGGGCCAAGAGACCCAGTACTTC
- TRBJ2-7 TRBV20-1 - CSARDARDSYEQYF TGCAGTGCTAGAGATGCCAGGGACTCCTACGAGCAGTACTTC
- TRBJ2-7 TRBV29-1 - CSVEGGGEGKAQYF TGCAGCGTTGAGGGGGGCGGCGAGGGCAAGGCGCAGTACTTC
TRBD1 TRBJ2-1 TRBV6-5 many CASSSAVGQGAGNEQFF TGTGCCAGCAGCTCGGCCGTAGGACAGGGGGCTGGCAATGAGCAGTTCTTC
- TRBJ2-3 TRBV29-1 - CSVEKANTQYF TGCAGCGTTGAAAAGGCCAATACGCAGTATTTT
- TRBJ2-7 TRBV7-9 - CASSSSNEQYF TGTGCCAGCAGCTCCTCTAACGAGCAGTACTTC
- TRBJ1-6 TRBV7-2 - CASTRGGNSPLHF TGTGCCAGCACCCGAGGCGGGAATTCACCCCTCCACTTT
- TRBJ1-2 TRBV6-2/TRBV6-3 many CASSFDTNYGYTF TGTGCCAGCAGTTTCGACACCAACTATGGCTACACCTTC
- TRBJ2-3 TRBV4-3 - CASSQDAMRWDTQYF TGCGCCAGCAGCCAAGATGCCATGAGGTGGGATACGCAGTATTTT
- TRBJ1-2 TRBV12-3/TRBV12-4 - CASSPWGRTANYGYTF TGTGCCAGCAGTCCCTGGGGCAGGACCGCTAACTATGGCTACACCTTC
TRBD1 TRBJ1-2 TRBV15 many CATSRVGTGSYGYTF TGTGCCACCAGCAGAGTAGGGACAGGCTCCTATGGCTACACCTTC
TRBD2 TRBJ2-1 TRBV7-9 many CATQIAGADNEQFF TGTGCCACACAAATAGCGGGGGCAGACAATGAGCAGTTCTTC
TRBD2 TRBJ2-5 TRBV5-1 - CASSLRRTSGEQETQYF TGCGCCAGCAGCTTAAGACGGACTAGCGGGGAACAAGAGACCCAGTACTTC
- TRBJ2-1 TRBV20-1 few CSAQGSYNEQFF TGCAGTGCACAGGGCTCCTACAATGAGCAGTTCTTC
- TRBJ1-6 TRBV5-1 few CASQQEALGNSPLHF TGCGCCAGTCAACAGGAGGCTCTAGGGAATTCACCCCTCCACTTT
- TRBJ1-6 TRBV6-1 few CASSERGEWLSPLHF TGTGCCAGCAGTGAACGAGGGGAATGGCTTTCACCCCTCCACTTT
TRBD2 TRBJ2-7 TRBV6-1 - CASSEAGGVEQYF TGTGCCAGCAGTGAAGCGGGAGGGGTCGAGCAGTACTTC
TRBD2 TRBJ2-7 TRBV5-1 many CASSDVGGASYEQYF TGCGCCAGCAGCGACGTCGGGGGGGCCTCCTACGAGCAGTACTTC
TRBD1 TRBJ2-3 TRBV7-6 once CASSLGRCDREGTDTQYF TGTGCCAGCAGCTTGGGCCGTTGTGACAGGGAAGGAACAGATACGCAGTATTTT
TRBD2 TRBJ2-3 TRBV12-3/TRBV12-4 many CASSGGGPEDTQYF TGTGCCAGCAGTGGCGGGGGGCCGGAAGATACGCAGTATTTT
TRBD2 TRBJ2-5 TRBV19 - CVSGTSGQETQYF TGTGTCAGTGGAACTAGCGGACAAGAGACCCAGTACTTC
TRBD1 TRBJ1-2 TRBV9 many CASSAGQGSNYGYTF TGTGCCAGCAGCGCGGGACAGGGATCTAACTATGGCTACACCTTC
- TRBJ2-7 TRBV3-1 - CASSQDQREQYF TGTGCCAGCAGCCAAGATCAACGCGAGCAGTACTTC
TRBD1 TRBJ2-2 TRBV5-5 - CASSLRQGVNTGELFF TGTGCCAGCAGCTTGCGTCAGGGGGTGAACACCGGGGAGCTGTTTTTT
TRBD2 TRBJ2-3 TRBV4-3 many CASSQMPPGLAETDTQYF TGCGCCAGCAGCCAGATGCCACCGGGACTAGCGGAGACAGATACGCAGTATTTT
TRBD1 TRBJ1-6 TRBV7-8 - CASSLQTGDSPLHF TGTGCCAGCAGCCTGCAAACAGGGGATTCACCCCTCCACTTT
- TRBJ2-3 TRBV5-5 - CASSQIPDLTDTQYF TGTGCCAGCAGCCAAATCCCGGATCTCACAGATACGCAGTATTTT
TRBD1 TRBJ1-5 TRBV12-3/TRBV12-4 few CASSGTGAYQPQHF TGTGCCAGCAGCGGGACAGGGGCTTATCAGCCCCAGCATTTT
- TRBJ1-1 TRBV29-1 few CSVEVALDTEAFF TGCAGCGTTGAAGTCGCGCTAGACACTGAAGCTTTCTTT
TRBD2 TRBJ2-5 TRBV6-2/TRBV6-3 - CATGSGTSVKETQYF TGTGCCACCGGTTCCGGGACTAGCGTGAAAGAGACCCAGTACTTC
TRBD2 TRBJ2-5 TRBV6-2/TRBV6-3 many CASKNFGLAGSQETQYF TGTGCCAGCAAGAACTTCGGACTAGCGGGGTCCCAAGAGACCCAGTACTTC
- TRBJ1-4 TRBV5-6 many CASSLNGRGEKLFF TGTGCCAGCAGCTTGAACGGGCGGGGTGAAAAACTGTTTTTT
- TRBJ2-4 TRBV20-1 - CSASGAGATKNIQYF TGCAGTGCTAGCGGGGCAGGGGCGACCAAAAACATTCAGTACTTC
TRBD1 TRBJ2-7 TRBV2 many CASKQGPYEQYF TGTGCCAGCAAACAGGGGCCCTACGAGCAGTACTTC